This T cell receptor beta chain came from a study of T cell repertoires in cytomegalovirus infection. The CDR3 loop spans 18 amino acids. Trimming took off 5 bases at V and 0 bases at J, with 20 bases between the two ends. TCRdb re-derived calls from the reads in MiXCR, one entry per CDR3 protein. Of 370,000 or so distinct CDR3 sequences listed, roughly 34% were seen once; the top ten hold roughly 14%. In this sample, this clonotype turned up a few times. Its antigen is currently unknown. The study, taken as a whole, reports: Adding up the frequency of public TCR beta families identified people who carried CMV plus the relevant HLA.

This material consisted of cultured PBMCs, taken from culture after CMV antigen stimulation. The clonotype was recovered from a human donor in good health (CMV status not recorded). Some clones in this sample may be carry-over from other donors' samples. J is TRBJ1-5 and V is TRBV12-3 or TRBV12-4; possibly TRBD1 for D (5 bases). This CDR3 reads CASSLGAFTVTSNQPQHF. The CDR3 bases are TGTGCCAGCAGTCTAGGGGCCTTCACGGTCACTAGCAATCAGCCCCAGCATTTT.